A single sample gave rise to the 14 T cell receptor beta chains below, sequenced in a study of blood T cells in healthy people across ages. Primers used in a second PCR of roughly 6 to 12 cycles were a sample-barcoded 5' primer and a J-beta primer mix. TCRdb re-called the 5' RACE reads through MiXCR, storing one row per CDR3 protein. This sample has some 1.5 million distinct CDR3 sequences, with about 30% found just once. Input material: blood. The receptors come from a woman aged 25 to 39 in good health.

This clonotype was found many times. The chain employs TRBV24-1 and TRBJ2-7; D remains ambiguous. The V end lost 3 bases, the J end lost 1 base, and 12 bases lay between the germline ends. CDR3 length: 15 amino acids. The germline CDR1 and CDR2 sequences are KGHDR and SFDVKD. The CDR3 nucleotides are TGTGCCACCAGTGATCGGACGTCAGCATCCTACGAGCAGTACTTC. It is translated as CATSDRTSASYEQYF.

V gene TRBV5-1 combines with J gene TRBJ2-7; D is uncertain. This CDR3 spans 15 amino acids. Germline lookup yields CDR1 SGHRS and CDR2 YFSETQ. Deletions cut 4 bases from V and 0 bases from J, with 14 bases between. CDR3 nucleotides: TGCGCCAGCAGCGGCCATGAGAGCAACTCCTACGAGCAGTACTTC. This translates into CASSGHESNSYEQYF.

The gene calls are TRBV4-1 and TRBJ1-3; no reliable D call. Germline lookup yields CDR1 MGHRA and CDR2 YSYEKL. The V end was cut by 5 bases, the J end by 4 bases, with 9 bases between. The CDR3 length is 13 residues. The CDR3 sequence is CASSDQRGNTIYF. DNA for the CDR3: TGCGCCAGCAGCGATCAGCGGGGAAACACCATATATTTT.

This clonotype was observed at least ten times. This chain joins TRBV7-9 and TRBJ2-5; D gene uncertain. V lost 6 bases to trimming and J lost 2 bases, with 10 bases between them. The CDR3 is 13 residues long. CDR1 and CDR2 (germline): SEHNR, FQNEAQ (reference sequence). The CDR3 here is CASSSPAQETQYF. CDR3 nucleotides: TGTGCCAGCAGTTCTCCGGCTCAAGAGACCCAGTACTTC. Drawing the rest from reference TRBV7-9 and TRBJ2-5, the complete variable domain is DTGVSQNPRHKITKRGQNVTFRCDPISEHNRLYWYRQTLGQGPEFLTYFQNEAQLEKSRLLSDRFSAERPKGSFSTLEIQRTEQGDSAMYLCASSSPAQETQYFGPGTRLLVL.

The rearrangement uses TRBV20-1 and TRBJ2-1, with 7 bases fitting TRBD2. J gave up 8 bases and V 5 bases, and 12 bases lay outside the gene matches. Germline V gene data show CDR1 as DFQATT and CDR2 as SNEGSKA (reference sequence). The CDR3 loop spans 14 amino acids. CDR3 coding DNA: TGCAGTGCTTGGCCGGGACTACAAGGCTATGAGCAGTTCTTC. This gives the protein CSAWPGLQGYEQFF.

This sequence joins TRBV4-2 and TRBJ2-1, with D tentatively TRBD1 or TRBD2 (6 bases each). The CDR3 contains 17 residues. Germline values: CDR1 LGHNA, CDR2 YNFKEQ. Deletions cut 0 bases from V and 8 bases from J, with 20 bases between. In DNA, the CDR3 is TGTGCCAGCAGCCAAGACCCGGCCGGGCGGGGACACGATGAGCAGTTCTTC. Residues: CASSQDPAGRGHDEQFF.

This chain links TRBV5-1 with TRBJ2-1, with unresolved D. Germline V gene data show CDR1 as SGHRS and CDR2 as YFSETQ. With 1 base removed from V and 5 bases from J, the gap between germline ends came to 7 bases. The CDR3 spans 13 residues. The CDR3 coding sequence is TGCGCCAGCAGCTTGCACAGCAACAATGAGCAGTTCTTC. It specifies CASSLHSNNEQFF.

The J gene is TRBJ1-2, the V gene TRBV29-1; maybe TRBD1 (6 bases). Deletions cut 4 bases from V and 2 bases from J, with 11 bases between. CDR3 length: 13 amino acids. Germline CDR1 reads SQVTM; CDR2 reads ANQGSEA. CDR3 loop: CSVGDRLNYGYTF. The CDR3 nucleotides are TGCAGCGTTGGCGACAGGCTGAACTATGGCTACACCTTC.

This clonotype is a singleton in its sample. The chain is built from TRBV2 and TRBJ1-2; the match to TRBD1 covers 7 bases. The germline V gene has CDR1 SNHLY and CDR2 FYNNEI. V shed 6 bases, J shed 9 bases, and the junction held 7 bases outside the gene matches. The CDR3 loop spans 12 amino acids. The CDR3 spells CASSENRGSYTF. CDR3 nucleotides: TGTGCCAGCAGCGAAAACAGGGGTAGCTACACCTTC.

The genes are TRBV2 and TRBJ2-1; 11 nucleotides align to TRBD2. Germline loops: CDR1 SNHLY, CDR2 FYNNEI. V shed 8 bases and J 0 bases; nucleotides not matched to a gene: 9. This CDR3 comprises 17 residues. The CDR3 nucleotides read TGTGCCAGCTCCCCACTAGCGGGGGTTCCCTCCTACAATGAGCAGTTCTTC. Its protein product is CASSPLAGVPSYNEQFF.

The V gene is TRBV7-9, the J gene TRBJ1-2; D possibly corresponds to TRBD1 (5 bases). With 0 bases removed from V and 6 bases from J, the gap between germline ends came to 11 bases. The CDR3 consists of 14 residues. The germline gives CDR1 SEHNR, CDR2 FQNEAQ (reference sequence). The CDR3 protein is CASSLAGRVHGYTF. CDR3 coding DNA: TGTGCCAGCAGCTTAGCCGGCAGGGTACATGGCTACACCTTC.

The genes are TRBV7-9 and TRBJ2-3, with D unresolved. There are 13 residues in the CDR3. V was shortened by 2 bases and J by 5 bases, with 8 bases between the two germline ends. The germline CDR1 and CDR2 sequences are SEHNR and FQNEAQ (reference sequence). The CDR3 reads CASSLTVRDTQYF. CDR3 sequence (DNA): TGTGCCAGCAGCTTAACAGTGAGAGATACGCAGTATTTT. Combining the CDR3 with reference TRBV7-9 and TRBJ2-3 gives the whole variable domain DTGVSQNPRHKITKRGQNVTFRCDPISEHNRLYWYRQTLGQGPEFLTYFQNEAQLEKSRLLSDRFSAERPKGSFSTLEIQRTEQGDSAMYLCASSLTVRDTQYFGPGTRLTVL.

On this clonotype: A much larger clonotype is one base distant, so this may be a read error. The rearrangement links TRBV20-1 to TRBJ2-5; 7 positions match TRBD1. J was trimmed by 11 bases and V by 3 bases; bases with no gene match: 15. CDR1 is DFQATT and CDR2 is SNEGSKA in the germline V gene (reference sequence). The CDR3 is 14 amino acids. The CDR3 region has the DNA TGCAGTGCTAGTGAGGGGGCTAACTACAATGAGCAGTACTTC. Translated: CSASEGANYNEQYF.

The chain employs TRBV6-6 and TRBJ1-6; D unclear. The CDR3 sequence is 14 residues long. Trimming shortened V by 7 bases and J by 1 base, and 8 bases separated the two germline ends. From germline, CDR1 is MNHNY and CDR2 SVGAGI (reference sequence). The CDR3 sequence is CASKVGSYNSPLHF. CDR3 DNA: TGTGCCAGCAAGGTGGGATCCTATAATTCACCCCTCCACTTT.